The rows below give T cell receptor beta chains drawn from one sample of a study of control samples from healthy donors and cancer patients. Measured with immunoSEQ multiplex PCR; TCRdb has only the in-frame clones, and not every one. The table records roughly 450,000 clones, about nine tenths of them present only once. Material for sequencing was PBMCs. The receptors were sampled from a man in his forties with head and neck cancer. CDR3s include the opening cysteine and the closing phenylalanine or tryptophan. A D gene is named only where the DNA matches it firmly. Some rows have no size entry. The others give once, few or many, or a class for an expanded clone.

d_call,clone_size,j_call,v_call,cdr3_aa,cdr3_nt
NA,NA,TRBJ2-2,TRBV9,CASSPRRETGELFF,TGTGCCAGCAGCCCAAGGAGAGAGACCGGGGAGCTGTTTTTT
NA,NA,TRBJ2-7,TRBV28,CASRPPEGRHYEQYF,TGTGCCAGCAGACCCCCGGAGGGTAGGCACTACGAGCAGTACTTC
NA,NA,TRBJ1-4,TRBV30,CAWSDGPATNEKLFF,TGTGCCTGGAGTGACGGACCCGCAACTAATGAAAAACTGTTTTTT
NA,NA,TRBJ2-5,TRBV12-3/TRBV12-4,CASSLSETQYF,TGTGCCAGCAGTTTGTCGGAGACCCAGTACTTC
TRBD1,NA,TRBJ2-7,TRBV2,CASRTGTGSHEQYF,TGTGCCAGCAGGACCGGGACAGGGTCCCACGAGCAGTACTTC
NA,NA,TRBJ1-1,TRBV28,CASSPGSWLNTEAFF,TGTGCCAGCAGTCCTGGCAGTTGGTTGAACACTGAAGCTTTCTTT
NA,once,TRBJ1-5,TRBV4-1,CASSQDPDNQPQHF,TGCGCCAGCAGCCAAGATCCAGACAATCAGCCCCAGCATTTT
TRBD1,few,TRBJ2-7,TRBV30,CASQGATATYEQYF,TGTGCCTCACAGGGGGCTACAGCAACCTACGAGCAGTACTTC
NA,NA,TRBJ1-1,TRBV3-1/TRBV3-2,CASRGQNTEAFF,TGTGCCAGCAGGGGACAGAACACTGAAGCTTTCTTT
NA,NA,TRBJ1-2,TRBV9,CASSDRIQVSGGYTF,TGTGCCAGCAGCGATAGAATACAGGTTTCAGGTGGCTACACCTTC
NA,NA,TRBJ2-7,TRBV7-2,CASSLQVTYEQYF,TGTGCCAGCAGCTTACAGGTAACCTACGAGCAGTACTTC
NA,NA,TRBJ2-7,TRBV29-1,CSATGVGVHEQYF,TGCAGCGCCACGGGAGTCGGGGTCCACGAGCAGTACTTC
NA,NA,TRBJ2-7,TRBV28,CASKGYGDGTSYEQYF,TGTGCCAGCAAAGGGTACGGGGACGGAACGTCCTACGAGCAGTACTTC
NA,NA,TRBJ2-7,TRBV28,CASSLSLYEQYF,TGTGCCAGCAGTTTAAGCTTGTACGAGCAGTACTTC
NA,NA,TRBJ1-2,TRBV28,CASSLPGRRGYTF,TGTGCCAGCAGTCTCCCGGGCCGTCGGGGCTACACCTTC
TRBD1,NA,TRBJ2-2,TRBV15,CATSRVYGQGTGELFF,TGTGCCACCAGCAGAGTATACGGACAGGGGACCGGGGAGCTGTTTTTT
NA,NA,TRBJ1-1,TRBV20-1,CSAPRPPGSFF,TGCAGTGCTCCCCGGCCACCAGGGTCTTTCTTT
NA,NA,TRBJ2-5,TRBV27,CASSLRAYQETQYF,TGTGCCAGCAGTTTAAGGGCCTACCAAGAGACCCAGTACTTC
NA,NA,TRBJ1-5,TRBV28,CASREDWGTSQPQHF,TGTGCCAGCAGGGAAGACTGGGGAACATCTCAGCCCCAGCATTTT
TRBD1,NA,TRBJ1-4,TRBV27,CASSQYPSPGTGNEKLFF,TGTGCCAGCAGTCAATACCCCAGTCCCGGGACAGGGAATGAAAAACTGTTTTTT
NA,NA,TRBJ2-1,TRBV19,CASSTDKNIPNEQFF,TGTGCCAGTAGTACGGACAAAAACATTCCTAATGAGCAGTTCTTC
TRBD1,NA,TRBJ2-1,TRBV4-1,CASSHPGRDRTYNEQFF,TGCGCCAGCAGCCACCCCGGGCGGGACAGGACTTACAATGAGCAGTTCTTC
TRBD2,NA,TRBJ2-3,TRBV6-1,CASSEIRGGADTQYF,TGTGCCAGCAGTGAAATCCGGGGAGGGGCAGATACGCAGTATTTT
TRBD2,NA,TRBJ2-7,TRBV19,CASSTGLADVYEQYF,TGTGCCAGTAGTACGGGACTAGCGGATGTATACGAGCAGTACTTC
NA,NA,TRBJ1-4,TRBV2,CASTRATNEKLFF,TGTGCCAGTACCAGGGCAACTAATGAAAAACTGTTTTTT
NA,NA,TRBJ2-1,TRBV7-7,CASSLRVGGANEQFF,TGTGCTAGCAGCTTACGGGTCGGAGGGGCCAATGAGCAGTTCTTC
TRBD1,NA,TRBJ1-2,TRBV24-1,CATSDSDRVNYGYTF,TGTGCCACCAGTGACTCGGACAGGGTAAATTATGGCTACACCTTC
NA,NA,TRBJ1-1,TRBV7-3,CASSKGRNTEAFF,TGTGCCAGCAGCAAGGGCAGGAACACTGAAGCTTTCTTT
NA,once,TRBJ1-2,TRBV9,CASSVEEAPYGYTF,TGTGCCAGCAGCGTAGAGGAAGCCCCCTATGGCTACACCTTC
NA,NA,TRBJ2-7,TRBV7-2,CASSLAEGAPYEQYF,TGTGCCAGCAGCTTAGCGGAGGGGGCCCCCTACGAGCAGTACTTC
NA,NA,TRBJ1-5,TRBV25-1,CASSVQGNQPQHF,TGTGCCAGCAGTGTGCAGGGGAATCAGCCCCAGCATTTT
NA,NA,TRBJ2-2,TRBV7-3,CASSPDYRNTGELFF,TGTGCCAGCAGCCCCGACTACCGGAACACCGGGGAGCTGTTTTTT
NA,NA,TRBJ1-1,TRBV29-1,CSVERVGSEAFF,TGCAGCGTTGAACGGGTCGGTAGTGAAGCTTTCTTT
TRBD1,NA,TRBJ2-1,TRBV29-1,CSALDRGQGSTYNEQFF,TGCAGCGCCTTGGACAGGGGGCAAGGGTCTACCTACAATGAGCAGTTCTTC
NA,few,TRBJ2-7,TRBV20-1,CSASGRGFSLSTSSYEQYF,TGCAGTGCTAGTGGCAGGGGCTTTTCTTTGTCCACGAGCTCCTACGAGCAGTACTTC
NA,NA,TRBJ2-3,TRBV28,CASSSGHPSTDTQYF,TGTGCCAGCAGTTCGGGACACCCTAGCACAGATACGCAGTATTTT
NA,NA,TRBJ2-3,TRBV24-1,CATSERSTNTQYF,TGTGCCACCAGTGAACGGTCCACAAACACGCAGTATTTT
NA,NA,TRBJ1-1,TRBV19,CASSIESPMNTEAFF,TGTGCCAGTAGTATAGAGTCTCCAATGAACACTGAAGCTTTCTTT
NA,NA,TRBJ2-7,TRBV6-5,CASSYYGANSYEQYF,TGTGCCAGCAGTTACTACGGGGCAAACTCCTACGAGCAGTACTTC
TRBD2,NA,TRBJ2-1,TRBV19,CASSPGLAGAEGQFF,TGTGCCAGTAGCCCGGGACTAGCGGGAGCCGAAGGGCAGTTCTTC
NA,NA,TRBJ1-3,TRBV3-1/TRBV3-2,CASSHSRRPTGNTIYF,TGTGCCAGCAGCCATAGCAGACGACCCACTGGAAACACCATATATTTT
TRBD1,NA,TRBJ1-4,TRBV7-6,CASSQGGNPNEKLFF,TGTGCCAGCAGCCAGGGGGGGAACCCTAATGAAAAACTGTTTTTT
TRBD1,NA,TRBJ2-5,TRBV7-3,CASSPWGQGGETQYF,TGTGCCAGCAGCCCTTGGGGACAGGGAGGGGAGACCCAGTACTTC
NA,NA,TRBJ1-4,TRBV7-6,CASSLVGVDEKLFF,TGTGCCAGCAGCTTAGTAGGGGTGGATGAAAAACTGTTTTTT
NA,NA,TRBJ2-1,TRBV4-1,CASSQVAGVHNEQFF,TGCGCCAGCAGCCAAGTGGCAGGGGTACACAATGAGCAGTTCTTC
TRBD1,NA,TRBJ1-5,TRBV6-6,CASRGEKGAGQPQHF,TGTGCCAGCAGGGGGGAGAAGGGGGCAGGTCAGCCCCAGCATTTT
NA,NA,TRBJ2-7,TRBV18,CASSFDLDSSVYEQYF,TGTGCCAGCTCCTTTGACCTGGACTCTTCAGTCTACGAGCAGTACTTC
TRBD2,NA,TRBJ2-1,TRBV11-2,CASSFSGTSVIPYNEQFF,TGTGCCAGCAGCTTCTCCGGGACTAGCGTTATCCCCTACAATGAGCAGTTCTTC
NA,NA,TRBJ2-7,TRBV6-6,CASSYDHSEAGYEQYF,TGTGCCAGCAGTTACGACCATTCGGAGGCCGGTTACGAGCAGTACTTC
TRBD1,NA,TRBJ1-1,TRBV2,CASVRQGVLNTEAFF,TGTGCCAGCGTAAGACAGGGCGTACTTAACACTGAAGCTTTCTTT
NA,once,TRBJ1-4,TRBV27,CASSLEQSGEKLFF,TGTGCCAGCAGTTTAGAACAATCAGGTGAAAAACTGTTTTTT
NA,NA,TRBJ2-5,TRBV7-2,CASSPTGTAIGTQYF,TGTGCCAGCAGCCCAACTGGGACCGCCATTGGGACCCAGTACTTC
NA,NA,TRBJ2-7,TRBV20-1,CSASPSGSYEQYF,TGCAGTGCTAGTCCCTCTGGATCCTACGAGCAGTACTTC
TRBD1,NA,TRBJ1-2,TRBV18,CASSRDRPLREGYTF,TGTGCCAGCTCACGGGACAGGCCACTACGGGAGGGCTACACCTTC
NA,NA,TRBJ2-5,TRBV18,CASSPEYSTRETQYF,TGTGCCAGCTCACCAGAGTACTCCACCCGGGAGACCCAGTACTTC
NA,NA,TRBJ2-2,TRBV4-2,CASSQEAGSRELFF,TGTGCCAGCAGCCAAGAGGCTGGCTCCAGGGAGCTGTTTTTT
TRBD1,once,TRBJ2-7,TRBV27,CASWTGAYEQYF,TGTGCCAGCTGGACAGGGGCCTACGAGCAGTACTTC
NA,NA,TRBJ1-6,TRBV4-3,CASSHTNSPLHF,TGCGCCAGCAGCCACACCAATTCACCCCTCCACTTT
TRBD2,NA,TRBJ2-7,TRBV5-1,CASSLLGLAGGPNEQYF,TGCGCCAGCAGCTTACTGGGACTAGCGGGAGGGCCCAACGAGCAGTACTTC
TRBD1,NA,TRBJ1-5,TRBV6-1,CASSEGQGIQPQHF,TGTGCCAGCAGTGAAGGACAGGGGATACAGCCCCAGCATTTT